These T cell receptor beta chains were read from a single sample in a study of cytomegalovirus exposure and HLA in healthy donors. Using immunoSEQ multiplex PCR, the repertoire was profiled, and TCRdb retains in-frame clones only, with some absent. The repertoire consists of about 55,000 clones, with about 84% occurring once and the leading ten covering over 1.1%. The sequenced sample was PBMCs. The source of these receptors is a female donor in good health and CMV-seronegative. CDR3s include the opening cysteine and the closing phenylalanine or tryptophan. The order of the fields is V gene, clone size, J gene, CDR3 protein. Expanded clones get a size class; other rows say once, few or many, or leave the size out.

>TRBV5-1|NA|TRBJ1-1
CASSPLTGGMNTEAFF
>TRBV5-6|once|TRBJ2-5
CASRRGQTQETQYF
>TRBV15|NA|TRBJ2-5
CATSSHGQWETQYF
>TRBV7-2|NA|TRBJ2-1
CASSFSSGGGYNEQFF
>TRBV7-9|NA|TRBJ1-2
CASSLVAYYGYTF
>TRBV5-1|NA|TRBJ1-1
CASSVEQGSNTEAFF
>TRBV4-1|NA|TRBJ1-1
CASSYRGGDTEAFF
>TRBV9|NA|TRBJ1-3
CASSATGGPGNTIYF
>TRBV7-9|once|TRBJ2-7
CASTFGGVREQYF
>TRBV4-1|once|TRBJ2-3
CASSQETYTDTQYF
>TRBV11-2|NA|TRBJ1-1
CASSLGAGAANTEAFF
>TRBV28|NA|TRBJ2-1
CASSSGSGGRNEQFF
>TRBV2|NA|TRBJ2-1
CASSPLANSEQFF
>TRBV15|NA|TRBJ1-4
CATSTPRGRGITNEKLFF
>TRBV2|NA|TRBJ2-5
CASSLRNGGGQETQYF
>TRBV11-2|NA|TRBJ1-2
CASSSGGTIYGYTF
>TRBV6-1|once|TRBJ1-2
CASSESGSYGYTF
>TRBV29-1|NA|TRBJ1-1
CSVDRQSSTEAFF
>TRBV7-9|NA|TRBJ1-1
CASSSGTGNTEAFF
>TRBV5-1|NA|TRBJ2-1
CASSFTTGPLSYNEQFF
>TRBV27|NA|TRBJ2-5
CASSLIVRSGGPGRGETQYF
>TRBV29-1|NA|TRBJ2-5
CSVVEWTSEETQYF
>TRBV6-5|NA|TRBJ2-3
CASSYQGTDTQYF
>TRBV7-2|once|TRBJ1-6
CASSLEGGVYNSPLHF
>TRBV2|NA|TRBJ1-6
CASRDRDNSPLHF
>TRBV2|NA|TRBJ1-5
CASSANSNQPQHF
>TRBV30|NA|TRBJ2-6
CASRASGANVLTF
>TRBV7-9|NA|TRBJ1-6
CASSLGTGQGATNSPLHF
>TRBV14|NA|TRBJ1-5
CASSRQGNQPQHF
>TRBV7-8|NA|TRBJ1-6
CASSSQTGVSSPLHF
>TRBV7-9|NA|TRBJ1-3
CASSPRQGSGNTIYF
>TRBV5-1|NA|TRBJ1-2
CASSNGQGAGYTF
>TRBV15|few|TRBJ2-1
CATSRASGSYNEQFF
>TRBV4-1|NA|TRBJ2-6
CASSQEGLNGANVLTF
>TRBV7-2|NA|TRBJ2-2
CASRPPGANTGELFF
>TRBV7-9|NA|TRBJ1-2
CASSGALINYGYTF
>TRBV19|NA|TRBJ2-4
CASSIDLSQGALDIQYF
>TRBV2|NA|TRBJ2-1
CASAGLAASYNEQFF
>TRBV15|few|TRBJ2-3
CATSRDRGLDTQYF
>TRBV7-2|NA|TRBJ1-3
CASSLRTGEYTIYF
>TRBV7-9|NA|TRBJ1-2
CASSLADKANF
>TRBV5-1|NA|TRBJ1-2
CASSLAGLNYGYTF